The text below deals with one TCR beta chain. Its antigen is currently unknown. The germline gene is not matched at one end of the junction; a read error may be the cause. The sample originates from a study of CD8+CD57+ T cells in acquired aplastic anemia. Study context: Sorted CD4+ and CD8+ cells gave an average of approximately 3 ug of DNA. Healthy donors gave some 10 million reads on average for CD4+ cells.

This CDR3 has 14 residues. Germline-derived CDR1 and CDR2 are ENHRY and SYGVKD. Study-wide results and caveats: Patients shared some 29 CD8+ CDR3 sequences with controls.

Genomic DNA constituted the template upon which TCR beta VDJ and CDR3 profiling was performed. TCRdb re-called the reads through MiXCR, storing one row per CDR3 protein. The table records 200,000 to 250,000 distinct CDR3 sequences, around 32% of them present only once. The receptor comes from a human donor in good health, serving as a control. Specimen: sorted CD4+, CD8+, or CD8+CD57+ T cells (not recorded which) from PBMCs. The V and J genes are TRBV10-3 and TRBJ2-7; 8 bases line up with TRBD1. The CDR3 DNA reads as TGTGCCGTCAGCAAACCACAGGGGGTGGGGGAGCAGTACTTC. Its protein product is CAVSKPQGVGEQYF.